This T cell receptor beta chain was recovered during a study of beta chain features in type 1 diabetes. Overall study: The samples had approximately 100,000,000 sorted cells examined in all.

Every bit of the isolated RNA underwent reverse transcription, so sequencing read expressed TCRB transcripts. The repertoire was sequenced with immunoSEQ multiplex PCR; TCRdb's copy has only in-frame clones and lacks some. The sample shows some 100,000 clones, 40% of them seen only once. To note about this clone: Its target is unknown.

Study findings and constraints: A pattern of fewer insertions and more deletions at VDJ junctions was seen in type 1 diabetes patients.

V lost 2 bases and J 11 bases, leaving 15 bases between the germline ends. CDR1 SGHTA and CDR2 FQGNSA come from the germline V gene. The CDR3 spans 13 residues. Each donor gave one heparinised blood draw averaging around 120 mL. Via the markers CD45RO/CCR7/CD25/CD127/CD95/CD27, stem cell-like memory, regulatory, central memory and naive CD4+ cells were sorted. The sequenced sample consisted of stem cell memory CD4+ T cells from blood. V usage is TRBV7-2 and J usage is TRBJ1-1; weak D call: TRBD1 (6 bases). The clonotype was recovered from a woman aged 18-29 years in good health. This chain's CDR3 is CASSLKQGVWAFF. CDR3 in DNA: TGTGCCAGCAGCTTAAAACAGGGCGTCTGGGCTTTCTTT.